The 14 T cell receptor beta chains in this list originate from one sample, sequenced in a study of siplizumab effects on memory and regulatory T cells. Assay used: immunoSEQ multiplex PCR; TCRdb lists only in-frame clones, some missing. The table includes some 120,000 clones, roughly 94% detected once. The sample was non-Treg CD4+ T cells sorted from blood. These TCRs come from a human donor in good health.

This chain connects TRBV6-1 to TRBJ2-3; D may be TRBD2 (6 bases). In germline, CDR1 is MNHNS, CDR2 SASEGT. This CDR3 spans 15 amino acids. Trimming cost V 4 bases and J 3 bases, with 14 bases left between them. As DNA, the CDR3 is TGTGCCAGCAGTGGGAGGGTCGGGGGTACAGATACGCAGTATTTT. This gives the protein CASSGRVGGTDTQYF.

With regard to this clone: A read error may account for a junction end that differs from germline. The chain recombines TRBV11-3 with TRBJ2-1, with TRBD1 identical over 7 bases. The germline V gene encodes CDR1 SGHNT and CDR2 YENEEA. The CDR3 length is 14 residues. The CDR3 region is CASSLDRVGNEQFF. The CDR3 bases are TGTGCCAGCAGCCTAGACAGGGTCGGCAATGAGCAGTTCTTC.

V usage is TRBV19 and J usage is TRBJ2-3; TRBD1 might be the D (6 bases). CDR1 is LNHDA, CDR2 SQIVND, per germline (reference sequence). This CDR3 is 14 amino acids long. The germline V and J ends were trimmed by 3 bases and 6 bases, with 13 bases remaining between them. The CDR3 DNA reads as TGTGCCAGTAGTATGGGACACGCCGGGGATACGCAGTATTTT. The encoded protein is CASSMGHAGDTQYF.

The chain employs TRBV5-1 and TRBJ2-5; 8 nucleotides line up with TRBD2. Per germline, CDR1 SGHRS and CDR2 YFSETQ. The CDR3 covers 14 residues. V was clipped by 2 bases and J by 1 base; unmatched bases: 1. CDR3 loop: CASSLLAAQETQYF. The CDR3 DNA reads as TGCGCCAGCAGCTTACTAGCGGCCCAAGAGACCCAGTACTTC.

The chain couples TRBV18 to TRBJ1-1, with D possibly being TRBD1 (5 bases). Germline V gives CDR1 KGHSH, CDR2 LQKENI. The CDR3 runs 12 residues. Trimming pared 4 bases from V and 7 bases from J, leaving 10 bases between. In DNA form, the CDR3 reads TGTGCCAGCTCACAAAGGGACGGTGAAGCTTTCTTT. Translation: CASSQRDGEAFF.

The chain joins TRBV7-9 to TRBJ1-1; 7 positions agree with TRBD1. Germline CDR1 and CDR2: SEHNR and FQNEAQ (reference sequence). The J segment lost 3 bases and the V segment lost 3 bases, leaving 4 bases of the junction unmatched. There are 14 residues in the CDR3. Here the CDR3 DNA reads TGTGCCAGCAGCTTCCAGGGGGATGACACTGAAGCTTTCTTT. Its translation is CASSFQGDDTEAFF.

V and J are TRBV5-1 and TRBJ2-1, with TRBD2 matching 8 bases. This CDR3 has 15 residues. CDR1 and CDR2 from the germline V gene are SGHRS and YFSETQ. J lost 4 bases, V lost 0 bases, and 3 bases had no gene match. Here the CDR3 reads CASSLELAGYNEQFF. The CDR3 DNA reads as TGCGCCAGCAGCTTGGAGCTAGCGGGTTACAATGAGCAGTTCTTC.

The chain joins TRBV5-1 to TRBJ1-1; 9 nucleotides agree with TRBD1. CDR1 is SGHRS and CDR2 is YFSETQ in the germline V gene. This CDR3 contains 16 residues. The V gene end was trimmed by 4 bases and the J gene end by 1 base; junction bases not matched to a gene: 8. CDR3 loop: CASSPGQGQTNTEAFF. The CDR3 DNA reads as TGCGCCAGCAGCCCGGGACAGGGACAGACGAACACTGAAGCTTTCTTT.

The chain employs TRBV6-4 and TRBJ2-5, with D perhaps TRBD1 (5 bases). The V end was cut by 4 bases, the J end by 4 bases, with 10 bases between. The germline CDR1 and CDR2 sequences are MRHNA and SNTAGT. This CDR3 has 13 residues. The chain's CDR3 is CASSVGAGETQYF. The CDR3 bases are TGTGCCAGCAGTGTAGGGGCAGGAGAGACCCAGTACTTC.

CDR3 sequence reads: CASSLGTGGEGNTIYF. The DNA of the CDR3 is TGCGCCAGCAGCTTGGGGACAGGGGGCGAAGGAAACACCATATATTTT. This chain connects TRBV5-1 to TRBJ1-3, with 11 bases that match TRBD1. The J segment lost 4 bases and the V segment lost 0 bases, leaving 3 bases of the junction unmatched. CDR3 length: 16 amino acids. CDR1 is SGHRS, CDR2 YFSETQ, per germline.

The V call is TRBV15, the J call TRBJ2-7; 8 bases align to TRBD1. Germline assignment: CDR1 LNHNV and CDR2 YYDKDF (reference sequence). The V gene end was trimmed by 5 bases and the J gene end by 3 bases; junction bases not matched to a gene: 9. CDR3 length equals 15 residues. The CDR3 region is CATSPRQGAVYEQYF. CDR3 nucleotides: TGTGCCACCAGCCCCAGGCAGGGGGCAGTCTACGAGCAGTACTTC.

The V and J genes are TRBV30 and TRBJ1-4, with D possibly being TRBD1 (5 bases). Per the germline V gene, CDR1 is GTSNPN and CDR2 is SVGIG (reference sequence). The germline V and J ends were trimmed by 0 bases and 0 bases, with 11 bases remaining between them. The CDR3 sequence is 16 residues long. Here the CDR3 reads CAWSVIAGPTNEKLFF. The CDR3 nucleotides read TGTGCCTGGAGTGTAATTGCAGGGCCAACTAATGAAAAACTGTTTTTT.

The chain couples TRBV19 to TRBJ2-2; TRBD2 matches at 7 bases. The ends lost 3 bases at V and 5 bases at J; junction bases unmatched: 12. CDR1 is LNHDA, CDR2 SQIVND, per germline (reference sequence). This CDR3 region has 17 residues. The CDR3 nucleotides are TGTGCCAGTAGTATTCCCCCGGTTGCGGGAGCAACCGGGGAGCTGTTTTTT. This codes for CASSIPPVAGATGELFF.

The chain joins TRBV7-2 to TRBJ2-7; 14 bases are a match to TRBD2. There are 16 residues in the CDR3. V shed 1 base, J shed 4 bases, and the junction held 3 bases outside the gene matches. Germline-derived CDR1 and CDR2 are SGHTA and FQGNSA. The CDR3 here is CASSLGGTSGRYEQYF. CDR3 bases: TGTGCCAGCAGCTTAGGGGGGACTAGCGGGAGATACGAGCAGTACTTC.